The clone carrying this T cell receptor beta chain has only a few counts. Its antigen is unidentified. This entry comes from a study of CD8 T cells in ankylosing spondylitis. Study-wide results and limits: Prior literature has documented some motif variants in synovial fluid and blood from reactive arthritis. Eight highly homologous variants made up a TCR beta motif, and this motif appeared characteristic of ankylosing spondylitis blood.

Quantitative 5'-RACE with molecular barcodes was used to make the TCR beta libraries. TCRdb called the 5' RACE reads again in MiXCR, with one record for every CDR3 protein. The data contain about 320,000 distinct CDR3 sequences, around 10% of them singletons. CDR3 length equals 16 residues. With 6 bases clipped from V and 1 base from J, the junction kept 8 bases outside the gene matches. Germline lookup yields CDR1 SQVTM and CDR2 ANQGSEA. The chain uses TRBV29-1 and TRBJ2-6; 8 bases agree with TRBD1. The source of this sequence is a female donor with ankylosing spondylitis or in good health (not recorded which). Sequenced material: blood, either unsorted or a sorted T cell fraction (not recorded which). The CDR3 is CSVRTGTVSGANVLTF. The CDR3 DNA is TGCAGCGTACGGACAGGGACGGTTTCTGGGGCCAACGTCCTGACTTTC.